The next 28 T cell receptor beta chains were all read from a single sample in a study of regulatory T cells in long-lasting Graves disease. The sample's time point: persistent/refractory GD, antithyroid drugs over 5 years with positive TRAb. With RNA extracted from PBMCs as input, the TCR library was made. HTBI primers from iRepertoire and Arm-PCR of CDR3 regions yielded the TCR beta libraries. TCRdb reanalysed the multiplex PCR reads using MiXCR and keeps one entry per CDR3 protein. The table lists about 430,000 distinct CDR3 sequences, around 20% of them singletons. Sequences were derived from peripheral blood mononuclear cells (PBMCs), sampled when the disease was refractory, from a patient treated with antithyroid drugs. The receptors come from a female donor with Graves disease.

Of note for this clonotype: The conserved closing phenylalanine or tryptophan is absent in this CDR3, likely reflecting a read error. This chain connects TRBV27 to TRBJ1-2, with 8 bases fitting TRBD1. Germline CDR1 is MNHEY and CDR2 is SMNVEV (reference sequence). Losses at the gene ends were 7 bases for V and 6 bases for J; bases not matched to a gene: 10. This CDR3 region has 14 residues. The CDR3 protein is CASKWQGAGDGYTS. The CDR3 nucleotides are TGTGCCAGCAAATGGCAGGGGGCGGGCGATGGCTACACCTCC.

The V gene is TRBV3-1, the J gene TRBJ1-3; D not resolved. V was cut by 1 base and J by 2 bases, with 9 bases left in between. The CDR3 totals 15 residues. From germline, CDR1 is LGHDT and CDR2 YNNKEL (reference sequence). In DNA form, the CDR3 reads TGTGCCAGCAGCCAAGGGTTTCGGGCTGGAAACACCATATATTTT. Its protein product is CASSQGFRAGNTIYF.

J is TRBJ2-2 and V is TRBV13; either TRBD1 or TRBD2 may fit D (6 bases each). V gave up 7 bases and J gave up 6 bases, with 18 bases separating them. CDR3 length: 15 residues. Germline V gene sequence: CDR1 PRHDT, CDR2 FYEKMQ (reference sequence). In nucleotides, the CDR3 is TGTGCCAGCACGAGAGGAGGGAAGGGGGCCGGGGAGCTGTTTTTT. Amino acid sequence: CASTRGGKGAGELFF.

The rearrangement uses TRBV2 and TRBJ2-7; TRBD1 agrees at 11 bases. Germline V gives CDR1 SNHLY, CDR2 FYNNEI. The V segment lost 6 bases and the J segment 6 bases; nucleotides outside the gene matches: 7. The CDR3 covers 14 residues. As DNA, the CDR3 is TGTGCCAGCAGCCCAGGGACAGGGGGACCCGAGCAGTACTTC. This translates into CASSPGTGGPEQYF.

This clonotype was seen repeatedly, ten times or more. The chain carries TRBV12-3 or TRBV12-4 and TRBJ1-4, with TRBD1 matching over 8 bases. Losses at the gene ends were 5 bases for V and 10 bases for J; bases not matched to a gene: 21. This CDR3 is built from 18 residues. CDR3 nucleotide sequence: TGTGCCAGCAGTAAAGGGACAGGAGGTGGACAACAGCATCTAAAACTGTTTTTT. It codes for CASSKGTGGGQQHLKLFF.

This chain links TRBV11-2 with TRBJ2-1; 9 bases line up with TRBD2. This CDR3 is built from 17 residues. V lost 0 bases to trimming and J lost 4 bases; unmatched junction nucleotides: 7. Germline-derived CDR1 and CDR2 are SGHAT and FQNNGV. Here the CDR3 DNA reads TGTGCCAGCAGCTTAGAGCTAGCGGGAAGCCCGTACAATGAGCAGTTCTTC. Its translation: CASSLELAGSPYNEQFF.

Many counts were recorded for this clonotype. The chain combines TRBV30 with TRBJ2-7; TRBD1 agrees at 8 bases. Germline CDR1 reads GTSNPN; CDR2 reads SVGIG (reference sequence). With 5 bases clipped from V and 2 bases from J, the junction kept 2 bases outside the gene matches. This CDR3 is 12 amino acids long. The CDR3 DNA is TGTGCCTGGGCGGACAGGGCCTACGAGCAGTACTTC. It codes for CAWADRAYEQYF.

This clonotype has at least ten counts. The chain has TRBV12-3 or TRBV12-4 and TRBJ1-2, with D possibly TRBD1 on 6 matching bases. This CDR3 comprises 16 residues. V lost 2 bases to trimming and J lost 6 bases, with 19 bases between them. The CDR3 loop is CASSLTPGVSYDGYTF. CDR3 coding DNA: TGTGCCAGCAGTTTAACCCCAGGGGTGTCCTATGATGGCTACACCTTC.

In its sample, this clonotype was seen a few times. CDR3 region: CASSPGLRGLNTGELFF. Here the CDR3 DNA reads TGCGCCAGCAGTCCAGGGTTACGCGGATTGAACACCGGGGAGCTGTTTTTT. This rearrangement joins TRBV10-1 to TRBJ2-2, with D tentatively TRBD1 (5 bases). In germline, CDR1 is WNHNN, CDR2 SYGVQD (reference sequence). V was cut by 5 bases and J by 1 base, with 17 bases left in between. CDR3 length: 17 amino acids.

The table lists this clonotype with many counts. This chain joins TRBV2 and TRBJ1-2; no reliable D call. Trimming took 7 bases from V and 8 from J, leaving 17 bases between them. Germline V CDR1 and CDR2: SNHLY, FYNNEI. CDR3 length equals 13 residues. The CDR3 nucleotides read TGTGCCAGCAAAACGACACATTTGGGAGGCTACACCTTC. As protein: CASKTTHLGGYTF.

This clonotype came up a few times. The chain employs TRBV18 and TRBJ2-7; D is perhaps TRBD2 (6 bases). Germline CDR1 is KGHSH and CDR2 is LQKENI. The CDR3 length is 14 residues. Trimming stripped 1 base from V and 5 bases from J, with 12 bases between. Written as DNA, the CDR3 is TGTGCCAGCTCACCACGCCGGGAGCGGAACGAGCAGTACTTC. Its translation is CASSPRRERNEQYF.

This chain joins TRBV20-1 and TRBJ2-7, with 12 bases fitting TRBD2. Per germline, CDR1 DFQATT and CDR2 SNEGSKA (reference sequence). J was trimmed by 2 bases and V by 2 bases; bases with no gene match: 1. The CDR3 extends over 14 amino acids. CDR3 DNA: TGCAGTGCTAGACTAGCGGGAGGGACCTACGAGCAGTACTTC. Translating it yields CSARLAGGTYEQYF.

J is TRBJ2-1 and V is TRBV28; 14 bases map to TRBD2. The CDR3 runs 17 residues. V trimming: 11 bases; J trimming: 2 bases; junction bases outside the gene matches: 11. CDR1 is MDHEN and CDR2 is SYDVKM in the germline V gene. This chain's CDR3 is CASRGTSGSWTYNEQFF. CDR3 coding DNA: TGTGCCTCACGCGGGACTAGCGGGAGTTGGACCTACAATGAGCAGTTCTTC. The full variable domain, its missing parts supplied by reference TRBV28 and TRBJ2-1, is DVKVTQSSRYLVKRTGEKVFLECVQDMDHENMFWYRQDPGLGLRLIYFSYDVKMKEKGDIPEGYSVSREKKERFSLILESASTNQTSMYLCASRGTSGSWTYNEQFFGPGTRLTVL.

In this sample, this clonotype turned up a few times. The rearrangement uses TRBV5-1 and TRBJ2-3; no definite D call. With 1 base removed from V and 3 bases from J, the gap between germline ends came to 9 bases. The CDR3 is 14 residues long. Germline V gives CDR1 SGHRS, CDR2 YFSETQ. As DNA, the CDR3 is TGCGCCAGCAGCTTGCAACTCGCGACAGATACGCAGTATTTT. It yields the protein CASSLQLATDTQYF.

This clonotype was detected ten times or more. This chain uses TRBV15 with TRBJ2-7; 9 nucleotides match TRBD1. CDR3 length equals 15 residues. Germline values: CDR1 LNHNV, CDR2 YYDKDF (reference sequence). With 5 bases clipped from V and 1 base from J, the junction kept 6 bases outside the gene matches. In DNA form, the CDR3 reads TGTGCCACCAGCGTAGCCGGGACAGGGTCCTACGAGCAGTACTTC. Amino acid sequence: CATSVAGTGSYEQYF.

This clonotype was counted at least ten times. V usage is TRBV12-3 or TRBV12-4 and J usage is TRBJ2-5; D is unresolved. The CDR3 is 13 amino acids. V lost 0 bases, J lost 3 bases, and 5 bases lay in between. CDR3 nucleotides: TGTGCCAGCAGTTTAGCTTGGGAAGAGACCCAGTACTTC. This sequence encodes CASSLAWEETQYF.

This clonotype was observed a handful of times. The chain joins TRBV20-1 to TRBJ2-5; no clear D gene. Germline CDR1 is DFQATT and CDR2 is SNEGSKA (reference sequence). Trimming took off 0 bases at V and 5 bases at J, with 13 bases between the two ends. The CDR3 is 14 residues long. The CDR3 DNA is TGCAGTGCTAGAGATGCGGCTATATGGGAGACCCAGTACTTC. Its translation is CSARDAAIWETQYF.

The table lists this clonotype with a few counts. The rearrangement links TRBV27 to TRBJ2-5, with TRBD2 matching 13 bases. The CDR3 runs 15 residues. Germline CDR1 and CDR2: MNHEY and SMNVEV (reference sequence). V dropped 8 bases and J dropped 5; count of bases not matched to a gene: 8. CDR3 coding DNA: TGTGCCAGCGCCGAACTAGCGGGAGGGCTGGAGACCCAGTACTTC. It is translated as CASAELAGGLETQYF.

The gene calls are TRBV27 and TRBJ2-7; D might be TRBD1 or TRBD2, each matching 5 bases. The CDR3 covers 14 residues. V was clipped by 6 bases and J by 2 bases, with 14 bases between them. The germline V gene encodes CDR1 MNHEY and CDR2 SMNVEV (reference sequence). CDR3 coding DNA: TGTGCCAGCAGCGCCGGGGCCGGGCCCTACGAGCAGTACTTC. This gives the protein CASSAGAGPYEQYF.

The table lists this clonotype with many counts. The rearrangement uses TRBV20-1 and TRBJ1-5; a possible D gene is TRBD1 (5 bases). This CDR3 region has 15 residues. The germline CDR1 and CDR2 sequences are DFQATT and SNEGSKA (reference sequence). V lost 2 bases, J lost 4 bases, and 15 bases lay in between. Here the CDR3 reads CSARPGAGGNQPQHF. The CDR3 nucleotides are TGCAGTGCTAGACCCGGGGCAGGTGGGAATCAGCCCCAGCATTTT.

This clonotype was observed once. This clone may be a read error of a much larger clone one base away. This chain joins TRBV12-3 or TRBV12-4 and TRBJ1-4, with D possibly matching TRBD1 (6 bases). The CDR3 contains 16 residues. The CDR3: CASRAQTGTTNERLFF. For the CDR3, the DNA is TGTGCCAGCAGGGCGCAAACAGGGACAACTAATGAAAGACTGTTTTTT.

The CDR3 sequence is CASSQELAGGPGTGELFF. The CDR3 DNA follows: TGCGCCAGCAGCCAAGAACTAGCGGGAGGGCCAGGCACCGGGGAGCTGTTTTTT. This chain links TRBV4-1 with TRBJ2-2; 13 bases are a match to TRBD2. This CDR3 has 18 residues. Unmatched junction bases numbered 5, after V lost 0 bases and J lost 4 bases. Germline loops: CDR1 MGHRA, CDR2 YSYEKL.

A few counts support this clonotype. V is TRBV6-1 and J is TRBJ1-6, with D possibly TRBD1 on 6 matching bases. Germline CDR1 MNHNS, CDR2 SASEGT. This CDR3 has 15 residues. The V end was cut by 5 bases, the J end by 9 bases, with 17 bases between. CDR3 sequence reads: CASSRSGHTASPLHF. CDR3 nucleotides: TGTGCCAGCAGTAGATCGGGACATACTGCTTCACCCCTCCACTTT.

A note on this clonotype: The CDR3 end shows no conserved phenylalanine or tryptophan, and so a read error is likely. The chain carries TRBV6-2 or TRBV6-3 and TRBJ2-2; D call uncertain. Trimming stripped 1 base from V and 8 bases from J, with 2 bases between. Germline V gene data show CDR1 as MNHEY and CDR2 as SVGEGT. This CDR3 region has 11 residues. The CDR3 sequence: CASSYLGELFL. The CDR3 DNA sequence: TGTGCCAGCAGTTACTTAGGGGAGCTGTTTCTT.

This clonotype was observed many times. This rearrangement joins TRBV29-1 to TRBJ2-7, with 9 bases that match TRBD2. Germline lookup yields CDR1 SQVTM and CDR2 ANQGSEA. With V trimmed by 6 bases and J by 3 bases, 3 bases remained unmatched. The CDR3 spans 12 residues. The CDR3 here is CSVRTSDYEQYF. CDR3 bases: TGCAGCGTACGGACTAGCGACTACGAGCAGTACTTC.

This clonotype showed up many times. CDR3 sequence: CASPVRGLAGVRSYEQYF. The DNA for the CDR3 is TGTGCCAGCCCAGTGCGCGGACTAGCGGGAGTGCGCTCCTACGAGCAGTACTTC. The rearrangement uses TRBV27 and TRBJ2-7, with TRBD2 identical over 13 bases. V was clipped by 8 bases and J by 0 bases; unmatched bases: 13. Germline V CDR1 and CDR2: MNHEY, SMNVEV (reference sequence). This CDR3 spans 18 amino acids.

This clonotype was picked up a small number of times. This chain links TRBV29-1 with TRBJ2-5; D might be TRBD2 (6 bases). The CDR3 covers 12 residues. The germline V gene encodes CDR1 SQVTM and CDR2 ANQGSEA. CDR3 nucleotide sequence: TGCAGGGGGGATACGGGAGAAGAGACCCAGTACTTC. This translates into CRGDTGEETQYF.

CDR3 residues: CASSEGQGLDEKLFF. As DNA, the CDR3 is TGTGCCAGTAGTGAAGGACAGGGCCTCGATGAAAAACTGTTTTTT. The J gene is TRBJ1-4, the V gene TRBV19; TRBD1 aligns across 8 bases. The CDR3 is made up of 15 amino acids. The germline CDR1 and CDR2 sequences are LNHDA and SQIVND (reference sequence). V gave up 5 bases and J gave up 6 bases; unmatched junction bases: 8.